The 22 T cell receptor beta chains below were found in one sample sequenced in a study of blood T cell repertoires in COVID-19. Data came from immunoSEQ multiplex PCR; TCRdb stores just in-frame clones and leaves some out. This sample yields under 95,000 clones, of which around 80% are seen a single time; 1.2% belongs to the top ten. The sample consisted of peripheral blood. All receptors come from a woman older than 75 with acute or convalescent COVID-19.

This clone was observed a few times. V and J are TRBV5-6 and TRBJ1-5; unclear D gene. CDR1 SGHDT and CDR2 YYEEEE come from the germline V gene. Deletions cut 5 bases from V and 4 bases from J, with 10 bases between. CDR3 length equals 13 residues. DNA for the CDR3: TGTGCCAGCAGTCCCCGAGGGAATCAGCCCCAGCATTTT. Translation gives CASSPRGNQPQHF.

The chain recombines TRBV4-1 with TRBJ2-4; 7 positions agree with TRBD1. J gave up 6 bases and V 2 bases, and 10 bases lay outside the gene matches. Per germline, CDR1 MGHRA and CDR2 YSYEKL. CDR3 length equals 16 residues. CDR3 DNA sequence: TGCGCCAGCAGCCAATTGGGTATAGGGGGCACAAACATTCAGTACTTC. Protein sequence: CASSQLGIGGTNIQYF.

The chain carries TRBV18 and TRBJ1-2, with D unclear. V lost 2 bases, J lost 0 bases, and 7 bases lay in between. This CDR3 has 14 residues. The germline gives CDR1 KGHSH, CDR2 LQKENI. CDR3 sequence: CASSPGMANYGYTF. Written as DNA, the CDR3 is TGTGCCAGCTCACCAGGCATGGCTAACTATGGCTACACCTTC.

The rearrangement joins TRBV7-2 to TRBJ1-2, with 12 bases that match TRBD1. The CDR3 spans 15 residues. Trimming at V came to 5 bases and at J to 8 bases, leaving 9 bases not matched to a gene. CDR1 is SGHTA, CDR2 FQGNSA, per germline. The CDR3 spells CASSLTGTGGFGYTF. The CDR3 nucleotides are TGTGCCAGCAGCCTTACCGGGACAGGGGGCTTCGGCTACACCTTC.

In its sample, this clone was seen a few times. J is TRBJ1-5 and V is TRBV6-5; no clear D. V was clipped by 2 bases and J by 4 bases, with 9 bases between them. Germline values: CDR1 MNHEY, CDR2 SVGAGI. The CDR3 totals 14 residues. The CDR3 loop reads CASSYATPNQPQHF. As DNA, the CDR3 is TGTGCCAGCAGTTACGCCACACCTAATCAGCCCCAGCATTTT.

The V and J genes are TRBV5-4 and TRBJ2-7; 13 positions match TRBD2. The junction had 1 base not matched to a gene; V was cut back by 0 bases and J by 4 bases. The germline gives CDR1 SGHNT, CDR2 YYREEE (reference sequence). This CDR3 spans 15 amino acids. The CDR3 is CASSLVLAGGYEQYF. The CDR3 DNA reads TGTGCCAGCAGCTTGGTACTAGCGGGAGGGTACGAGCAGTACTTC.

The chain uses TRBV5-1 and TRBJ2-5, with D possibly being TRBD2 (6 bases). V was shortened by 0 bases and J by 4 bases, with 19 bases between the two germline ends. CDR3 length: 17 residues. Germline CDR1 is SGHRS and CDR2 is YFSETQ. The CDR3 DNA reads TGCGCCAGCAGCTTGGAATCTTCGGGGGTTAAGGGAGAGACCCAGTACTTC. Protein product: CASSLESSGVKGETQYF.

The V call is TRBV10-2, the J call TRBJ2-1; 10 positions agree with TRBD2. This CDR3 has 18 amino acids. Germline CDR1 and CDR2: WSHSY and SAAADI. The junction had 18 bases not matched to a gene; V was cut back by 5 bases and J by 8 bases. The CDR3 here is CASSLPSGGGSVLYEQFF. The CDR3, as DNA: TGCGCCAGCAGTTTGCCTAGCGGGGGCGGGTCGGTTCTTTATGAGCAGTTCTTC.

The rearrangement uses TRBV3-1 (or the pseudogene TRBV3-2) and TRBJ1-1; 7 bases are a match to TRBD1. V lost 4 bases to trimming and J lost 1 base; unmatched junction nucleotides: 3. The CDR3 covers 14 residues. Germline CDR1 LGHDT, CDR2 YNNKEL (reference sequence). The CDR3 is CASSPQGGNTEAFF. Written as DNA, the CDR3 is TGTGCCAGCAGCCCTCAGGGGGGGAACACTGAAGCTTTCTTT.

The chain couples TRBV7-3 to TRBJ2-1; 9 bases are a match to TRBD1. Germline trimming cut 5 bases from V and 4 bases from J; bases unmatched to any gene: 3. CDR1 and CDR2 from the germline V gene are SGHTA and FQGTGA. The CDR3 has 14 residues. The CDR3 DNA reads as TGTGCCAGCAGCGGGGGGACAGGGTACAATGAGCAGTTCTTC. This gives the protein CASSGGTGYNEQFF.

This sequence joins TRBV5-1 and TRBJ2-5, with a possible D match to TRBD2 (7 bases). Germline CDR1 is SGHRS and CDR2 is YFSETQ. This CDR3 is built from 15 residues. The V and J ends lost 4 bases and 8 bases respectively, with 21 bases between them. The CDR3, as DNA: TGCGCCAGCAGCCTCAAGCGGGACACCCCTGACACCCAGTACTTC. Encoded protein: CASSLKRDTPDTQYF.

The rearrangement links TRBV5-1 to TRBJ2-1; a weak D match, TRBD2 (6 bases). The germline V gene has CDR1 SGHRS and CDR2 YFSETQ. This CDR3 spans 16 amino acids. Trimming pared 1 base from V and 6 bases from J, leaving 17 bases between. CDR3 region: CASSLSSSQEGNEQFF. CDR3 DNA: TGCGCCAGCAGCTTGAGTAGTTCCCAGGAGGGCAATGAGCAGTTCTTC.

This clone occurred a few times. The rearrangement links TRBV6-5 to TRBJ2-1; D call uncertain. The CDR3 loop spans 11 amino acids. V gave up 8 bases and J gave up 10 bases, with 12 bases separating them. Germline V lookup: CDR1 MNHEY, CDR2 SVGAGI. In DNA, the CDR3 is TGTGCCAGCCCCGGCCTAGGCGAGCAGTTCTTC. Protein: CASPGLGEQFF.

The rearrangement links TRBV5-4 to TRBJ2-5, with 12 bases matching TRBD2. The CDR3 loop spans 17 amino acids. The germline V gene has CDR1 SGHNT and CDR2 YYREEE (reference sequence). The V segment lost 6 bases and the J segment 4 bases; nucleotides outside the gene matches: 13. Written as DNA, the CDR3 is TGTGCCAGCACCTCGCAAGAAACGGGACTAGCGGGAGAGACCCAGTACTTC. As protein: CASTSQETGLAGETQYF.

This clone came up a few times. This chain uses TRBV6-6 with TRBJ1-2; TRBD1 might be the D (5 bases). Trimming pared 6 bases from V and 3 bases from J, leaving 14 bases between. Per the germline V gene, CDR1 is MNHNY and CDR2 is SVGAGI (reference sequence). The CDR3 length is 14 residues. The CDR3 nucleotides are TGTGCCAGCAGCCGTCAACGGGGGGACTATGGCTACACCTTC. Its protein product is CASSRQRGDYGYTF.

As concerns this clone: One end of the junction fails to match germline, which may point to a read error. V is TRBV7-8 and J is TRBJ2-5, with 7 bases fitting TRBD2. This CDR3 is 14 amino acids long. Per germline, CDR1 SGHVS and CDR2 FQNEAQ. CDR3 amino acids: CASSLGLGGETQYF. The CDR3 bases are TGTGCCAGCAGTTTAGGTCTGGGGGGGGAGACCCAGTACTTC.

The gene calls are TRBV3-1 (or the pseudogene TRBV3-2) and TRBJ1-3, with D tentatively TRBD1 (5 bases). From germline, CDR1 is LGHDT and CDR2 YNNKEL (reference sequence). The CDR3 is 16 residues long. Trimming took 5 bases from V and 0 from J, leaving 14 bases between them. For the CDR3, the DNA is TGTGCCAGCAGCTTCAGGCAGGGAAGCTCTGGAAACACCATATATTTT. It encodes CASSFRQGSSGNTIYF.

The V gene is TRBV2, the J gene TRBJ1-2; TRBD1 matches at 7 bases. Losses at the gene ends were 6 bases for V and 2 bases for J; bases not matched to a gene: 6. The germline V gene has CDR1 SNHLY and CDR2 FYNNEI. This CDR3 is 14 amino acids long. CDR3 in amino acids: CASRWDSANYGYTF. CDR3 bases: TGTGCCAGCAGATGGGACAGCGCGAACTATGGCTACACCTTC.

The chain links TRBV19 to TRBJ2-2; TRBD2 matches at 12 bases. With V trimmed by 7 bases and J by 5 bases, 5 bases remained unmatched. Germline V gene lookup returns CDR1 LNHDA and CDR2 SQIVND (reference sequence). This CDR3 is built from 15 residues. In DNA, the CDR3 is TGTGCCAGTACTAGCGGGGGGGCTTGGACCGGGGAGCTGTTTTTT. It translates to CASTSGGAWTGELFF.

This rearrangement joins TRBV19 to TRBJ1-2, with 9 bases that match TRBD1. CDR1 and CDR2 (germline): LNHDA, SQIVND (reference sequence). The junction had 9 bases not matched to a gene; V was cut back by 7 bases and J by 3 bases. This CDR3 contains 15 residues. Here the CDR3 DNA reads TGTGCCAGTACCCGGGACAGGGAAGGGGACTATGGCTACACCTTC. It encodes CASTRDREGDYGYTF. Drawing the rest from reference TRBV19 and TRBJ1-2, the complete variable domain is DGGITQSPKYLFRKEGQNVTLSCEQNLNHDAMYWYRQDPGQGLRLIYYSQIVNDFQKGDIAEGYSVSREKKESFPLTVTSAQKNPTAFYLCASTRDREGDYGYTFGSGTRLTVV.

The V gene is TRBV25-1, the J gene TRBJ2-7; D not resolved. Between the trimmed V and J ends, which lost 2 bases and 1 base, there was a span of 9 bases. Germline lookup yields CDR1 MGHDK and CDR2 SYGVNS. The CDR3 has 14 amino acids. The CDR3 DNA is TGTGCCAGCAGTGAACCCGGAGAGTCCTACGAGCAGTACTTC. Amino acid sequence: CASSEPGESYEQYF.

The chain links TRBV3-1 (or the pseudogene TRBV3-2) to TRBJ2-6; 9 bases are a match to TRBD1. V lost 0 bases and J lost 2; bases outside the gene matches: 5. From germline, CDR1 is LGHDT and CDR2 YNNKEL (reference sequence). The CDR3 runs to 18 residues. This CDR3 is CASSQEGQGWAGANVLTF. The CDR3 nucleotides read TGTGCCAGCAGCCAAGAAGGACAGGGGTGGGCTGGGGCCAACGTCCTGACTTTC.